The clone carrying this TCR beta chain showed up many times. Time point specified: newly diagnosed GD, antithyroid drugs for less than 3 months. PBMC RNA served as the TCR library source. iRepertoire HTBI primers and Arm-PCR of CDR3 regions built TCR beta libraries. The authors' processing: Identified across the samples were approximately 60 TRBV segments and approximately 14 TRBJ segments. TCRdb passed the multiplex PCR reads through MiXCR, listing each CDR3 protein once. The V and J calls reflect TCRdb's pipeline rather than the authors' work. The data contain around 450,000 distinct CDR3 sequences, about 16% of them singletons. These data belong to a study of regulatory T cells in long-lasting Graves disease. These data also formed part of another study, on T cells in Graves' hyperthyroidism and ophthalmopathy.

This receptor was identified in a man aged 40-49 years with Graves disease. The starting material was peripheral blood mononuclear cells (PBMCs), obtained at new diagnosis, from a patient treated with antithyroid drugs.

CDR3 loop: CASSPLRGQGTEAFF. Here the CDR3 DNA reads TGTGCCAGCAGCCCGCTGAGGGGTCAGGGGACTGAAGCTTTCTTT. The chain is built from TRBV7-9 and TRBJ1-1; D possibly corresponds to TRBD1 (6 bases). The CDR3 extends over 15 amino acids. CDR1 and CDR2 from the germline V gene are SEHNR and FQNEAQ (reference sequence). V lost 5 bases and J 5 bases, leaving 18 bases between the germline ends.